Listed below are T cell receptor beta chains from one sample, sequenced in a study of beta chain features in type 1 diabetes. Profiled with immunoSEQ multiplex PCR; TCRdb holds only in-frame clones, not every one. The profile shows 680,000 or so clones, roughly an eighth of them singletons. The sequenced sample was naive CD4+ T cells from blood. These receptors originate from a young man with type 1 diabetes. CDR3s include the opening cysteine and the closing phenylalanine or tryptophan. The D gene is left open where the match is weak. Only some rows state a clone size, as once, few, many or a class for expanded clones.

D: TRBD1; V: TRBV6-5; length: 14; J: TRBJ2-7; size: -; DNA: TGTGCCAGCAGTTGGGACAGGAGCTCCTACGAGCAGTACTTC; CDR3: CASSWDRSSYEQYF
D: -; V: TRBV19; length: 14; J: TRBJ1-2; size: -; DNA: TGTGCCAGTAGTGTGAGTTTCGGGAACTATGGCTACACCTTC; CDR3: CASSVSFGNYGYTF
D: -; V: TRBV6-6; length: 14; J: TRBJ1-1; size: -; DNA: TGTGCCAGCGTACCAACAGGGCTGTACACTGAAGCTTTCTTT; CDR3: CASVPTGLYTEAFF
D: TRBD1; V: TRBV2; length: 15; J: TRBJ1-6; size: -; DNA: TGTGCCAGCAGTGGGGCAGGGGGGCAGAATTCACCCCTCCACTTT; CDR3: CASSGAGGQNSPLHF
D: -; V: TRBV5-1; length: 17; J: TRBJ2-5; size: -; DNA: TGCGCCAGCAGCTTGGCCGGTACCCCCTCCTTCCAAGAGACCCAGTACTTC; CDR3: CASSLAGTPSFQETQYF
D: -; V: TRBV11-3; length: 13; J: TRBJ2-5; size: -; DNA: TGTGCCAGCAGCTTAGGGACACAAGAGACCCAGTACTTC; CDR3: CASSLGTQETQYF
D: TRBD2; V: TRBV6-1; length: 15; J: TRBJ2-1; size: few; DNA: TGTGCCAGCAGGACCGGGGGGGATTCCTACAATGAGCAGTTCTTC; CDR3: CASRTGGDSYNEQFF
D: -; V: TRBV15; length: 18; J: TRBJ2-7; size: few; DNA: TGTGCCACCAGCAGAGATCCCCTGCTGGGTGGGTCGTCCTACGAGCAGTACTTC; CDR3: CATSRDPLLGGSSYEQYF
D: -; V: TRBV5-6; length: 15; J: TRBJ2-5; size: few; DNA: TGTGCCAGCAGCTTTTTAATCGGGGGCCGGGAGACCCAGTACTTC; CDR3: CASSFLIGGRETQYF
D: -; V: TRBV6-5; length: 14; J: TRBJ1-2; size: few; DNA: TGTGCCAGCAGCCAAACGGGGCAATTCTATGGCTGCACCTTC; CDR3: CASSQTGQFYGCTF
D: TRBD2; V: TRBV30; length: 13; J: TRBJ2-1; size: few; DNA: TGTGCCTGGACCAGCGGGGGTAACAATGAGCAGTTCTTC; CDR3: CAWTSGGNNEQFF
D: -; V: TRBV27; length: 10; J: TRBJ2-1; size: -; DNA: TGTGCCAGCGGCTACAATGAGCAGTTCTTC; CDR3: CASGYNEQFF
D: -; V: TRBV7-9; length: 13; J: TRBJ2-5; size: few; DNA: TGTGCCAGCAGCCCGGACTCCCAAGAGACCCAGTACTTC; CDR3: CASSPDSQETQYF
D: -; V: TRBV30; length: 13; J: TRBJ2-7; size: few; DNA: TGTGCCTGGAGTGTTGGGGGGCGCGGCGAGCAGTACTTC; CDR3: CAWSVGGRGEQYF
D: -; V: TRBV7-9; length: 12; J: TRBJ1-1; size: -; DNA: TGTGCCAGCAGCTTAGCTGGCCCTAAAGCTTTCTTT; CDR3: CASSLAGPKAFF
D: -; V: TRBV28; length: 13; J: TRBJ2-3; size: few; DNA: TGTGCCAGCAGTGGCGCAGGGCCAGATACGCAGTATTTT; CDR3: CASSGAGPDTQYF
D: -; V: TRBV7-2; length: 15; J: TRBJ1-3; size: -; DNA: TGTGTGACGTTGCGGAGAACCCGCTCTGGAAACACCATATATTTT; CDR3: CVTLRRTRSGNTIYF
D: TRBD2; V: TRBV9; length: 17; J: TRBJ2-3; size: few; DNA: TGTGCCAGCAGCGTAGCTACCAGCGGGGGATACACAGATACGCAGTATTTT; CDR3: CASSVATSGGYTDTQYF
D: -; V: TRBV23-1; length: 14; J: TRBJ2-7; size: -; DNA: TGCGCCAGCACCCCCCCCGGCACGATCGGCGAGCAGTACTTC; CDR3: CASTPPGTIGEQYF
D: -; V: TRBV11-2; length: 14; J: TRBJ2-3; size: -; DNA: TGTGCCAGCAATGTAGGCGGGGGCGCAGATACGCAGTATTTT; CDR3: CASNVGGGADTQYF
D: -; V: TRBV10-3; length: 16; J: TRBJ1-6; size: -; DNA: TGTGCCATCAGTGAGTCTGGAGGGCCCGACGCGTCACCCCTCCACTTT; CDR3: CAISESGGPDASPLHF
D: -; V: TRBV2; length: 12; J: TRBJ2-7; size: -; DNA: TGTGCCAGCAGGGAGGACAGCCACGAGCAGTACTTC; CDR3: CASREDSHEQYF
D: -; V: TRBV14; length: 18; J: TRBJ1-1; size: -; DNA: TGTGCCAGCAGCCAAGCCGGGCGGGCTACGGACATGAACACTGAAGCTTTCTTT; CDR3: CASSQAGRATDMNTEAFF
D: -; V: TRBV28; length: 15; J: TRBJ1-5; size: few; DNA: TGTGCCAGCAGTTTGTCCCTATATAGCAATCAGCCCCAGCATTTT; CDR3: CASSLSLYSNQPQHF
D: -; V: TRBV9; length: 15; J: TRBJ2-2; size: few; DNA: TGTGCCAGCAGCCCCGAGGGGGGTTTCACCGGGGAGCTGTTTTTT; CDR3: CASSPEGGFTGELFF
D: -; V: TRBV28; length: 14; J: TRBJ1-1; size: -; DNA: TGTGCCAGCACCATCGTCTCCCGAAACCCTGAAGCTTTCTTT; CDR3: CASTIVSRNPEAFF
D: -; V: TRBV7-9; length: 14; J: TRBJ1-4; size: few; DNA: TGTGCCAGCGGACTCCAGTCGGCTAATGAAAAACTGTTTTTT; CDR3: CASGLQSANEKLFF
D: -; V: TRBV7-2; length: 14; J: TRBJ1-6; size: few; DNA: TGTGCCAGCAGACCGGGACAAAAGGCGACACCCCTCCACTTT; CDR3: CASRPGQKATPLHF
D: TRBD1; V: TRBV12-5; length: 14; J: TRBJ2-1; size: -; DNA: TGTGCTAGTGTTCTGGACAGGGAGAGCAATGAGCAGTTCTTC; CDR3: CASVLDRESNEQFF
D: -; V: TRBV4-1; length: 17; J: TRBJ1-1; size: few; DNA: TGCGCCAGCAGCCAAGGACAGACCGCATTACTGAACACTGAAGCTTTCTTT; CDR3: CASSQGQTALLNTEAFF
D: -; V: TRBV28; length: 13; J: TRBJ2-5; size: -; DNA: TGTGCCAGCAGTTTCAGCACGGGCGGGACCCAGTACTTC; CDR3: CASSFSTGGTQYF
D: -; V: TRBV7-8; length: 12; J: TRBJ2-1; size: -; DNA: TGTGCCAGCAGCAAGACAAACAATGAGCAGTTCTTC; CDR3: CASSKTNNEQFF
D: TRBD1; V: TRBV13; length: 16; J: TRBJ1-6; size: few; DNA: TGTGCCAGCAGCGCCGGGACAGGGAGGGTATGGGCACCCCTCCACTTT; CDR3: CASSAGTGRVWAPLHF
D: -; V: TRBV30; length: 13; J: TRBJ1-2; size: -; DNA: TGTGCCTGGAGAAACGGCCTTTATGGTGGCTACACCTTC; CDR3: CAWRNGLYGGYTF
D: TRBD1; V: TRBV30; length: 11; J: TRBJ2-7; size: -; DNA: TGTGCCTGGGTACAGGGGGACGAGCAGTACTTC; CDR3: CAWVQGDEQYF
D: TRBD2; V: TRBV2; length: 17; J: TRBJ2-3; size: -; DNA: TGTGCCAGCAGTACCATAGCGGGGGGGCTTATAACAGATACGCAGTATTTT; CDR3: CASSTIAGGLITDTQYF
D: -; V: TRBV11-3; length: 12; J: TRBJ2-7; size: few; DNA: TGTGCCAGCTCATCATACCGGAACGAGCAGTACTTC; CDR3: CASSSYRNEQYF
D: -; V: TRBV30; length: 13; J: TRBJ2-1; size: few; DNA: TGTGCCTGGAGTGTAATTAGCGTGTTCGTGCAGTTCTTC; CDR3: CAWSVISVFVQFF
D: -; V: TRBV7-2; length: 15; J: TRBJ2-7; size: few; DNA: TGTGCCAGCAGCTCCCTGACCGGGACCGCAGGGGAGCAGTACTTC; CDR3: CASSSLTGTAGEQYF
D: -; V: TRBV27; length: 15; J: TRBJ2-6; size: few; DNA: TGTGCCAGCAGAACGCCAGGCTCTGGGGCCAACGTCCTGACTTTC; CDR3: CASRTPGSGANVLTF
D: TRBD2; V: TRBV29-1; length: 13; J: TRBJ2-5; size: -; DNA: TGCAGCGTGCGGGGGGGGCTGCAAGAGACCCAGTACTTC; CDR3: CSVRGGLQETQYF
D: -; V: TRBV2; length: 13; J: TRBJ1-5; size: -; DNA: TGTGCCAGCAGGTACACAGGGCTTCAGCCCCAGCATTTT; CDR3: CASRYTGLQPQHF
D: -; V: TRBV28; length: 16; J: TRBJ2-6; size: few; DNA: TGTGCCAGCAGTTTATATGGGATCCCTGGGGCCAACGTCCTGACTTTC; CDR3: CASSLYGIPGANVLTF
D: TRBD1; V: TRBV29-1; length: 16; J: TRBJ2-2; size: few; DNA: TGCAGCGTCATAGGGGATGACAGGGATTACACCGGGGAGCTGTTTTTT; CDR3: CSVIGDDRDYTGELFF
D: -; V: TRBV7-3; length: 13; J: TRBJ1-2; size: few; DNA: TGTGCCAGCAGCTCGGACGGCAACTATGGCTACACCTTC; CDR3: CASSSDGNYGYTF
D: TRBD2; V: TRBV5-4; length: 15; J: TRBJ2-1; size: -; DNA: TGTGCCAGCAGCTCCCCGACTAGCGGGTGGAATGAGCAGTTCTTC; CDR3: CASSSPTSGWNEQFF
D: TRBD2; V: TRBV27; length: 17; J: TRBJ2-7; size: -; DNA: TGTGCCAGCAGTTACTGGACGGGACTAGCGACCCCCAACGAGCAGTACTTC; CDR3: CASSYWTGLATPNEQYF
D: -; V: TRBV28; length: 14; J: TRBJ2-5; size: few; DNA: TGTGCCAGCAGCCGCTCACAAGGGCCCGAGACCCAGTACTTC; CDR3: CASSRSQGPETQYF
D: TRBD2; V: TRBV28; length: 15; J: TRBJ2-7; size: few; DNA: TGTGCCAGCAGCCTCACCGAGCGGGGGGGCTACGAGCAGTACTTC; CDR3: CASSLTERGGYEQYF
D: TRBD1; V: TRBV30; length: 16; J: TRBJ1-1; size: -; DNA: TGTGCCTGGAGTGACACCGGGACAGGGAAGTACACTGAAGCTTTCTTT; CDR3: CAWSDTGTGKYTEAFF
D: -; V: TRBV9; length: 16; J: TRBJ2-2; size: few; DNA: TGTGCCAGCAGCGTAGCCGGGCAGGGAAGAGCCGGGGAGCTGTTTTTT; CDR3: CASSVAGQGRAGELFF
D: TRBD2; V: TRBV9; length: 16; J: TRBJ2-3; size: -; DNA: TGTGCCAGCAGCGTAGCTGCGGGGGGGCCAGGAGATACGCAGTATTTT; CDR3: CASSVAAGGPGDTQYF
D: -; V: TRBV28; length: 13; J: TRBJ1-2; size: once; DNA: TGTGCCAGCAGTTTAGGCCTCGAGTATGGCTACACCTTC; CDR3: CASSLGLEYGYTF
D: -; V: TRBV7-2; length: 16; J: TRBJ2-3; size: few; DNA: TGTGCCAGCAGCCCCGACAGGACATCTAGCACAGATACGCAGTATTTT; CDR3: CASSPDRTSSTDTQYF
D: -; V: TRBV29-1; length: 14; J: TRBJ1-1; size: few; DNA: TGCAGCGTTGAAGATAATAAACCCTACACTGAAGCTTTCTTT; CDR3: CSVEDNKPYTEAFF
D: TRBD1; V: TRBV5-4; length: 14; J: TRBJ1-2; size: few; DNA: TGTGCCAGCAGCTTGGACAGGGGGAACTATGGCTACACCTTC; CDR3: CASSLDRGNYGYTF
D: -; V: TRBV4-1; length: 15; J: TRBJ2-7; size: -; DNA: TGCGCCAGCAGCCAAGATCTCCAACCCAGCTACGAGCAGTACTTC; CDR3: CASSQDLQPSYEQYF
D: -; V: TRBV9; length: 16; J: TRBJ1-5; size: -; DNA: TGTGCCAGCAGCGTAGGCGTGGGGACGAGCAATCAGCCCCAGCATTTT; CDR3: CASSVGVGTSNQPQHF
D: -; V: TRBV2; length: 11; J: TRBJ2-7; size: -; DNA: TGTGCCAGCAGTGAGTACTACGAGCAGTACTTC; CDR3: CASSEYYEQYF
D: -; V: TRBV27; length: 16; J: TRBJ2-3; size: few; DNA: TGTGCCAGCAGTTTATCAGAGTCACCAGGCACAGATACGCAGTATTTT; CDR3: CASSLSESPGTDTQYF